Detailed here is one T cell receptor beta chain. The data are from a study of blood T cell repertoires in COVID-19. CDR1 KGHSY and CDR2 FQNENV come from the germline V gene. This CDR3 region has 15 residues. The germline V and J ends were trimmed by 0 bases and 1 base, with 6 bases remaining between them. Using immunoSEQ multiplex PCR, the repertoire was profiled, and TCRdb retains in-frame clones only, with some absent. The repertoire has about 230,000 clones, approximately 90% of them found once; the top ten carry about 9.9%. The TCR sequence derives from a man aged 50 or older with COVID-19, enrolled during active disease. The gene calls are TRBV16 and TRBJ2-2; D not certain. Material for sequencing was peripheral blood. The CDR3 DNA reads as TGTGCCAGCAGCCAATCGGGCCAGAACACCGGGGAGCTGTTTTTT. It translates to CASSQSGQNTGELFF.